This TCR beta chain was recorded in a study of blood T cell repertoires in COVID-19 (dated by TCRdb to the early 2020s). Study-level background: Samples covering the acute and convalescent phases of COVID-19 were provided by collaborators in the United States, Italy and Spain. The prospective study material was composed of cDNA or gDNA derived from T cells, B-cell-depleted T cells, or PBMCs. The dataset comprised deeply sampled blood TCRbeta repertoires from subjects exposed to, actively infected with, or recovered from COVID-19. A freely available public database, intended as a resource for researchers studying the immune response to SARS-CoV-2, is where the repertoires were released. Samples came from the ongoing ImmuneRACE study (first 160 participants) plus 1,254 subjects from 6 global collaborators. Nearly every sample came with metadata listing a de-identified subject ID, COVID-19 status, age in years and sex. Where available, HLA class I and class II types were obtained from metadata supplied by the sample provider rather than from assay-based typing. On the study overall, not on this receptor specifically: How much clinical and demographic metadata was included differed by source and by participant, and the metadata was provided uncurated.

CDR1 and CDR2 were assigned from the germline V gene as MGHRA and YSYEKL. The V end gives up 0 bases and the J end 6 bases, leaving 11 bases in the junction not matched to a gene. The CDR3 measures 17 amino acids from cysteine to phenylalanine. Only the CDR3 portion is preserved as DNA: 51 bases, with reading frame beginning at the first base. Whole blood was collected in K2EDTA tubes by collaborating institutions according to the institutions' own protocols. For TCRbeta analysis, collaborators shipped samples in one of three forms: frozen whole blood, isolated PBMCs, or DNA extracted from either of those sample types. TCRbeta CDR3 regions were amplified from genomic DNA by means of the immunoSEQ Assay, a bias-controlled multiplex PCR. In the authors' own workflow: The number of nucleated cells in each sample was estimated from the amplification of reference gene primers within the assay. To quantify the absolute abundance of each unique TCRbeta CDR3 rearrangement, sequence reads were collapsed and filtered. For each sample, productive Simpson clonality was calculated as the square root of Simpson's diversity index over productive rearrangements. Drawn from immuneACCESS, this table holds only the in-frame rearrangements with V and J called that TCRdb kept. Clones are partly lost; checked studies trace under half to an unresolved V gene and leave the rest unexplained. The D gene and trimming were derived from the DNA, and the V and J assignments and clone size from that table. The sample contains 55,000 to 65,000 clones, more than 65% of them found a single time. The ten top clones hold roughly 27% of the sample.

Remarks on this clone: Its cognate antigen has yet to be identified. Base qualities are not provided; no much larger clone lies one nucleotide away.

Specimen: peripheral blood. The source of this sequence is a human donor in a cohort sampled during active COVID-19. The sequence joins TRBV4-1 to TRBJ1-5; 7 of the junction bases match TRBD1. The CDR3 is CASSQEGSVRGPQPQHF. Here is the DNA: TGCGCCAGCAGCCAAGAAGGAAGCGTGAGGGGGCCTCAGCCCCAGCATTTT.